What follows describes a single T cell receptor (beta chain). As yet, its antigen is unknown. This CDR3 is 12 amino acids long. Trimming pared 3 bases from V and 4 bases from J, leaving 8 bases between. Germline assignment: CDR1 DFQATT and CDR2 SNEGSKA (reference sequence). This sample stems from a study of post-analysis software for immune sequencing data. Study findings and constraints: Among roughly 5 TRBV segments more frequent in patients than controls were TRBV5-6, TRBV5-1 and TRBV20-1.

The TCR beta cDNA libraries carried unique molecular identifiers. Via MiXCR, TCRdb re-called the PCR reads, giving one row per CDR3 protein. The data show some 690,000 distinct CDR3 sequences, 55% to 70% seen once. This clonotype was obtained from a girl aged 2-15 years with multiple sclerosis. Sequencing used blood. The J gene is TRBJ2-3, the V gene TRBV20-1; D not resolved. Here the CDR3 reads CSASLQPDTQYF. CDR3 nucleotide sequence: TGCAGTGCTAGTCTGCAGCCAGATACGCAGTATTTT.